This T cell receptor beta chain is drawn from a study of control samples from healthy donors and cancer patients. TCRdb's copy holds only in-frame clones and misses some; the assay was immunoSEQ multiplex PCR. The repertoire holds some 120,000 clones, with more than 85% as singletons. This sequence was found in a man aged 18 to 30 in good health. The sample was blood.

CDR3 sequence: CASSVSRVNTEAFF. The CDR3 DNA sequence: TGTGCCAGCAGTGTATCAAGGGTGAACACTGAAGCTTTCTTT. The chain recombines TRBV2 with TRBJ1-1, with D uncertain. The germline V gene encodes CDR1 SNHLY and CDR2 FYNNEI. V was cut by 4 bases and J by 0 bases, with 9 bases left in between. This CDR3 has 14 residues.